This T cell receptor (beta chain) stems from a study of T-cell memory formation after mild COVID-19. Trimming cost V 6 bases and J 7 bases; bases outside gene matches: 9. This CDR3 comprises 15 residues. Germline V gives CDR1 MNHNY, CDR2 SVGAGI (reference sequence). This clonotype has only a few counts. TCRdb redid the calling of the 5' RACE reads with MiXCR, one entry per CDR3 protein. Of roughly 250,000 distinct CDR3 sequences in the sample, roughly 17% were seen once. Sequencing was done on a sample of PBMCs or a T cell subset sorted from them (not recorded which). The rearrangement uses TRBV6-6 and TRBJ1-4; 9 bases are a match to TRBD1. This clonotype was obtained from a man aged 18-30 years who had mild COVID-19 (a few samples of this study predate the infection). Cell type and time point are not known. The CDR3 is CASRRAGTGLEKLFF. The CDR3 DNA reads as TGTGCCAGCAGACGAGCCGGGACAGGGCTTGAAAAACTGTTTTTT.